The entry below describes one T cell receptor (beta chain). This clonotype is categorized as medium-sized (0.01 to 0.1%). The antigen it binds to is not known. The sample holds no much larger clone one base away, and base qualities are not on file. These data come from a study of breast tumors, draining lymph nodes, adjacent tissues (dated by TCRdb to about 2016). A note on the overall study: TCR beta repertoires were compared across tumor, adjacent nontumor tissue and axillary lymph nodes obtained from breast cancer patients. The study aimed to assess the relationships and possible T-cell exchange between tumor, surrounding tissue and draining lymph node repertoires in human breast cancer.

Overall study outcomes, separate from this receptor: Tumor T-cell repertoires showed less diversity than lymph node repertoires and more diversity than nontumor tissue repertoires, and tumor T-cell repertoires showed preferential V and J gene usage. In luminal-like breast cancer, tumor and nontumor tissue repertoires resembled each other significantly more than in basal-like breast cancer. The data were judged consistent with most tumor T cells deriving from the lymph node and then expanding within tumor tissue. The study presented the conclusion that tumor T cells originate in lymph nodes as consistent with a hypothesis, not as something directly demonstrated.

Sequenced using an Illumina HiSeq 2000. TCR beta chain libraries were generated by multiplex PCR amplification. The amplified TCR beta chain products were analyzed by high-throughput sequencing. TCRdb passed the public sequencing reads through fastp at Q25 and MiXCR, retaining productive beta sequences. Rows matching on CDR3 protein sequence are summarized as one entry with the most common DNA and genes. The sample table holds some 100,000 distinct CDR3 sequences, of which less than 25% were seen once. Less than 1.5% of the sample rests with the top ten. The CDR3 contains 13 residues, cysteine and phenylalanine counted. Only CDR3 DNA remains: 39 bases, in frame from the first base. The germline V gene supplies CDR1 SGHRS and CDR2 YFSETQ. A distance of 10 bases separates the germline ends of V and J, which lose 1 base and 5 bases respectively. Lymph node samples were obtained from the axillary draining lymph nodes of breast cancer patients.

Input material: axillary lymph node tissue. The receptor's source is a female donor with breast cancer. Some clones in this sample may be carry-over from other donors' samples. The receptor chain draws on TRBV5-1 and TRBJ2-7; TRBD2 is perhaps the D gene, given 5 matching bases. This receptor carries the CDR3 CASSLRERDEQYF. The nucleotide sequence reads TGCGCCAGCAGCTTGAGGGAGAGGGACGAGCAGTACTTC.